Below are 25 T cell receptor beta chains sequenced from a single sample in a study of blood T cells in healthy people across ages. PCR was performed a second time for about 7 to 11 cycles using a sample-barcoded 5' primer and a J-beta primer mix. MiXCR, run by TCRdb on the 5' RACE reads, gives a single entry per CDR3 protein. The sample has fewer than 1.5 million distinct CDR3 sequences; roughly 45% are singletons. Sequences were obtained from blood. These TCRs come from a young woman in good health.

The rearrangement uses TRBV28 and TRBJ1-5, with a tentative D call TRBD1 (5 bases). V gave up 10 bases and J gave up 1 base, with 14 bases separating them. The CDR3 loop spans 14 amino acids. Germline V gene lookup returns CDR1 MDHEN and CDR2 SYDVKM. The CDR3 loop reads CAISPGGSNQPQHF. CDR3 bases: TGTGCCATCTCGCCCGGGGGGAGCAATCAGCCCCAGCATTTT.

This clonotype was picked up many times. The rearrangement uses TRBV29-1 and TRBJ2-7; TRBD1 is a possible D gene (6 bases). CDR3 length: 15 amino acids. From germline, CDR1 is SQVTM and CDR2 ANQGSEA. V lost 3 bases and J 0 bases, leaving 15 bases between the germline ends. This CDR3 is CSVEMDSRSSYEQYF. CDR3 in DNA: TGCAGCGTTGAGATGGACAGTCGGAGCTCCTACGAGCAGTACTTC.

This clonotype has a handful of counts. This rearrangement joins TRBV6-1 to TRBJ2-7; 10 bases match TRBD1. With V trimmed by 2 bases and J by 3 bases, 4 bases remained unmatched. The CDR3 consists of 15 residues. CDR1 is MNHNS and CDR2 is SASEGT in the germline V gene. CDR3 bases: TGTGCCAGCAGTGAACGGACAGGGGGTCTCTACGAGCAGTACTTC. It is translated as CASSERTGGLYEQYF.

The chain uses TRBV2 and TRBJ1-1, with D perhaps matching TRBD1 (5 bases). The CDR3 totals 14 residues. Trimming took 6 bases from V and 1 from J, leaving 12 bases between them. From germline, CDR1 is SNHLY and CDR2 FYNNEI. This chain's CDR3 is CASRWTTPNTEAFF. The DNA of the CDR3 is TGTGCCAGCAGGTGGACAACTCCGAACACTGAAGCTTTCTTT.

The gene calls are TRBV28 and TRBJ1-2; D perhaps matches TRBD1 (5 bases). Trimming removed 4 bases at V and 3 bases at J, with 24 bases between. The germline V gene has CDR1 MDHEN and CDR2 SYDVKM. This CDR3 region has 18 residues. The CDR3 is CASSSANTLRGSDYGYTF. CDR3 in DNA: TGTGCCAGCAGTTCCGCTAACACCCTTAGGGGATCAGACTATGGCTACACCTTC.

This clonotype occurred a few times. The chain is built from TRBV2 and TRBJ2-5; D is perhaps TRBD1 (6 bases). CDR1 is SNHLY and CDR2 is FYNNEI in the germline V gene. Deletions cut 2 bases from V and 2 bases from J, with 9 bases between. This CDR3 region has 14 residues. The CDR3 nucleotides are TGTGCCAGCAGTGAAAACAGGGAGCAAGAGACCCAGTACTTC. Its protein is CASSENREQETQYF. The whole variable domain, filled in from reference TRBV2 and TRBJ2-5, reads EPEVTQTPSHQVTQMGQEVILRCVPISNHLYFYWYRQILGQKVEFLVSFYNNEISEKSEIFDDQFSVERPDGSNFTLKIRSTKLEDSAMYFCASSENREQETQYFGPGTRLLVL.

The chain joins TRBV5-1 to TRBJ1-6; TRBD1 matches at 10 bases. The V and J ends lost 6 bases and 10 bases, in that order; junction bases with no gene match: 13. Germline assignment: CDR1 SGHRS and CDR2 YFSETQ. There are 16 residues in the CDR3. The CDR3 DNA sequence: TGCGCCAGCACCATCCAGCCCGGGACAGGGGACTCACCCCTCCACTTT. This translates into CASTIQPGTGDSPLHF.

The rearrangement links TRBV10-3 to TRBJ1-2; D remains unclear. Per germline, CDR1 ENHRY and CDR2 SYGVKD. Trimming took off 4 bases at V and 2 bases at J, with 20 bases between the two ends. This CDR3 has 17 amino acids. In DNA form, the CDR3 reads TGTGCCATCAGTGGACCGAACGCGAGGGAGGACAACTATGGCTACACCTTC. Protein product: CAISGPNAREDNYGYTF.

The sample holds a few counts of this clonotype. This chain connects TRBV28 to TRBJ2-7; D possibly corresponds to TRBD1 (6 bases). There are 16 residues in the CDR3. Germline-derived CDR1 and CDR2 are MDHEN and SYDVKM. Trimming cost V 4 bases and J 1 base, with 17 bases left between them. The CDR3 protein is CASSSTDRSPSYEQYF. The CDR3 DNA reads as TGTGCCAGCAGTTCTACCGACAGGTCCCCATCCTACGAGCAGTACTTC.

The genes are TRBV6-5 and TRBJ1-6; 11 bases are a match to TRBD1. This CDR3 is built from 16 residues. The trim removed 5 bases at V and 12 bases at J, leaving 12 bases unmatched. The germline CDR1 and CDR2 sequences are MNHEY and SVGAGI. CDR3 DNA sequence: TGTGCCAGCAGTCCAAAATCCGGGACAGGGGGGCGACCCCTCCACTTT. Its protein product is CASSPKSGTGGRPLHF.

This chain uses TRBV15 with TRBJ2-3; 11 bases match TRBD1. Germline trimming cut 1 base from V and 5 bases from J; bases unmatched to any gene: 2. This CDR3 spans 15 amino acids. CDR1 LNHNV and CDR2 YYDKDF come from the germline V gene (reference sequence). The CDR3 nucleotides read TGTGCCACCAGCAGAGGGGGACAGGGGGTAGATACGCAGTATTTT. Its protein product is CATSRGGQGVDTQYF.

This clonotype was found a few times. The genes are TRBV4-1 and TRBJ2-3; D not resolved. The V and J ends lost 2 bases and 1 base respectively, with 7 bases between them. The germline V gene encodes CDR1 MGHRA and CDR2 YSYEKL. The CDR3 has 14 residues. CDR3 region: CASSQWDRTDTQYF. CDR3 DNA: TGCGCCAGCAGCCAATGGGATCGCACAGATACGCAGTATTTT.

This clonotype has only a few counts. This chain links TRBV20-1 with TRBJ1-5, with unresolved D. Germline CDR1 reads DFQATT; CDR2 reads SNEGSKA (reference sequence). The ends were cut back, 6 bases at V and 7 bases at J, with 16 bases in the middle. The CDR3 sequence is 13 residues long. The CDR3 sequence: CSAEGGGGQPQHF. In nucleotides, the CDR3 is TGCAGTGCGGAGGGCGGAGGTGGCCAGCCCCAGCATTTT.

The table lists this clonotype with a few counts. The gene calls are TRBV6-2 or TRBV6-3 and TRBJ2-7; D ambiguous. Trimming removed 4 bases at V and 2 bases at J, with 9 bases between. The CDR3 runs 13 residues. The germline gives CDR1 MNHEY, CDR2 SVGEGT. CDR3 protein: CASSSRVTYEQYF. The CDR3 DNA sequence: TGTGCCAGCAGTTCCCGCGTTACCTACGAGCAGTACTTC.

V is TRBV14 and J is TRBJ2-1; tentatively, D is TRBD2 (6 bases). Trimming removed 0 bases at V and 4 bases at J, with 16 bases between. Per the germline V gene, CDR1 is SGHDN and CDR2 is FVKESK. The length of the CDR3 is 17 residues. The CDR3 spells CASSQDFAGTLYNEQFF. The CDR3 DNA follows: TGTGCCAGCAGCCAAGATTTTGCGGGAACCCTTTACAATGAGCAGTTCTTC.

The genes are TRBV4-1 and TRBJ1-2; TRBD1 is a possible D gene (5 bases). Germline CDR1 and CDR2: MGHRA and YSYEKL. Trimming pared 7 bases from V and 10 bases from J, leaving 22 bases between. The CDR3 runs 14 residues. The CDR3 DNA reads TGCGCCAGCACGCCTACCCCAGAGGGAGGGGACTACACCTTC. It specifies CASTPTPEGGDYTF.

This chain links TRBV6-5 with TRBJ1-1; 8 bases are a match to TRBD1. CDR1 is MNHEY and CDR2 is SVGAGI in the germline V gene. J was trimmed by 4 bases and V by 7 bases; bases with no gene match: 8. The CDR3 covers 14 residues. The CDR3 nucleotides read TGTGCCAGCATGCCAGGGGGCCCGGGCACTGAAGCTTTCTTT. Its translation: CASMPGGPGTEAFF.

This chain uses TRBV12-3 or TRBV12-4 with TRBJ2-3; D is undetermined. This CDR3 contains 13 residues. V lost 3 bases, J lost 6 bases, and 10 bases lay in between. CDR3 in amino acids: CASSFAGADTQYF. The CDR3 nucleotides read TGTGCCAGCAGTTTTGCCGGCGCCGATACGCAGTATTTT.

V usage is TRBV7-2 and J usage is TRBJ1-2; D call uncertain. The V and J ends lost 1 base and 3 bases respectively, with 9 bases between them. The CDR3 covers 14 residues. The germline V gene has CDR1 SGHTA and CDR2 FQGNSA. DNA for the CDR3: TGTGCCAGCAGCTTAGAACCGGAGGACTATGGCTACACCTTC. Translation gives CASSLEPEDYGYTF.

The J gene is TRBJ2-3, the V gene TRBV7-9; the D gene is possibly TRBD1 (6 bases). Germline values: CDR1 SEHNR, CDR2 FQNEAQ (reference sequence). Trimming removed 5 bases at V and 4 bases at J, with 13 bases between. The CDR3 runs to 14 residues. The CDR3 sequence is CASSPQGGPDTQYF. The CDR3 region has the DNA TGTGCCAGCAGCCCCCAAGGGGGTCCAGATACGCAGTATTTT.

The chain has TRBV11-2 and TRBJ2-5, with D possibly matching TRBD2 (5 bases). This CDR3 has 15 residues. Germline assignment: CDR1 SGHAT and CDR2 FQNNGV. V was cut by 6 bases and J by 1 base, with 15 bases left in between. CDR3 residues: CASSIEGGSQETQYF. In DNA, the CDR3 is TGTGCCAGCAGTATAGAGGGTGGTAGCCAAGAGACCCAGTACTTC.

The chain uses TRBV5-1 and TRBJ2-3; the match to TRBD2 covers 13 bases. Germline-derived CDR1 and CDR2 are SGHRS and YFSETQ. The CDR3 extends over 16 amino acids. Losses at the gene ends were 3 bases for V and 1 base for J; bases not matched to a gene: 2. CDR3 protein: CASSSLAGGGTDTQYF. CDR3 bases: TGCGCCAGCAGCTCACTAGCGGGAGGGGGCACAGATACGCAGTATTTT.

This clonotype appeared once. CDR3 sequence: CATENPDPADIDYGYTF. In nucleotides, the CDR3 is TGTGCCACCGAGAACCCTGACCCGGCTGACATTGACTATGGCTACACCTTC. V gene TRBV24-1 combines with J gene TRBJ1-2; D remains unclear. The germline V gene encodes CDR1 KGHDR and CDR2 SFDVKD. V lost 9 bases, J lost 3 bases, and 25 bases lay in between. This CDR3 has 17 amino acids.

V and J are TRBV25-1 and TRBJ2-5; 12 bases agree with TRBD2. Germline V gene sequence: CDR1 MGHDK, CDR2 SYGVNS. The J segment lost 11 bases and the V segment lost 3 bases, leaving 16 bases of the junction unmatched. The CDR3 extends over 17 amino acids. CDR3 region: CASSDRSLAGGYNEQYF. CDR3 DNA: TGTGCCAGCAGTGACCGATCCCTAGCGGGAGGGTATAATGAGCAGTACTTC.

The CDR3: CASSGQQGPLLGYTF. DNA of the CDR3: TGCGCCAGCAGCGGGCAACAGGGCCCTCTTTTAGGCTACACCTTC. This chain connects TRBV5-1 to TRBJ1-2; D may be TRBD1 (6 bases). CDR1 SGHRS and CDR2 YFSETQ come from the germline V gene. This CDR3 has 15 residues. Trimming stripped 4 bases from V and 8 bases from J, with 21 bases between.